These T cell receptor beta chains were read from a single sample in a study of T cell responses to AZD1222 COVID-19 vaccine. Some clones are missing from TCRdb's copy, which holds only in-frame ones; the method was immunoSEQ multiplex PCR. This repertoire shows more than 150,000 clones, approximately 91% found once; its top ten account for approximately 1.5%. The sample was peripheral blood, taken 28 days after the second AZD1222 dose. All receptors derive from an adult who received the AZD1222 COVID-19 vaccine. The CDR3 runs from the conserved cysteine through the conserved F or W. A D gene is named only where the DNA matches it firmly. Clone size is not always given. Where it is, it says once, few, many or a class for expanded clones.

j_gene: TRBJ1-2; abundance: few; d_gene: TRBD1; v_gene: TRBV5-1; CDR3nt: TGCGCCAGCAGCTTGGTGCAGGGGGTCGATGGCTACACCTTC; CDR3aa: CASSLVQGVDGYTF
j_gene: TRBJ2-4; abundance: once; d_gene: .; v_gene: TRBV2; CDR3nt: TGTGCCAGCAGTGATCAGGGCTCCGCCAAAAACATTCAGTACTTC; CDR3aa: CASSDQGSAKNIQYF
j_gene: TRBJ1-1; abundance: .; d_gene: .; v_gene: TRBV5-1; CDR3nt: TGCGCCAGCAGCGAGCCGGGACCGAGGGGAGCTTTCTTT; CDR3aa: CASSEPGPRGAFF
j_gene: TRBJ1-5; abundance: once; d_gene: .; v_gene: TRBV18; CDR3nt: TGTGCCAGCTCACCCGACAGTAATCAGCCCCAGCATTTT; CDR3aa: CASSPDSNQPQHF
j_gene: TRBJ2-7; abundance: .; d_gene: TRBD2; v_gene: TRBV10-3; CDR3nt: TGTGCCATCAGTGACCTCGGGCGGGGGAACGGCTACGAGCAGTACTTC; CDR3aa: CAISDLGRGNGYEQYF
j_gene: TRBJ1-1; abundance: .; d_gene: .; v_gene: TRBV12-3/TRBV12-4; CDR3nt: TGTGCCAGCAGTTTAGCAGGGGTCACTGAAGCTTTCTTT; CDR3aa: CASSLAGVTEAFF
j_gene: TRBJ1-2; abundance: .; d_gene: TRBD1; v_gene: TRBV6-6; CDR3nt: TGTGCCAGCAGCCACCGCCCAGGCCCGCACCGGGACAGGGAAAAGGTTGGCTACACCTTC; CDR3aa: CASSHRPGPHRDREKVGYTF
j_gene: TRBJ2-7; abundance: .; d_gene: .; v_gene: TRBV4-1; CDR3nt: TGCGCCAGCAGCCAGGAGACTACCATCAGCTCCTACGAGCAGTACTTC; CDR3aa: CASSQETTISSYEQYF
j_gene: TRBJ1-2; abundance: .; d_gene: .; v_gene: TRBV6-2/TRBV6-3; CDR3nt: TGTGCCAGCAGTTCCAGACCAGGGACCACTAACTATGGCTACACCTTC; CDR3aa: CASSSRPGTTNYGYTF
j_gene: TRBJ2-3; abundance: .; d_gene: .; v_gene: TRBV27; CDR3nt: TGTGCCAGCAGTTTAACCCCGCTCCATACGCAGTATTTT; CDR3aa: CASSLTPLHTQYF
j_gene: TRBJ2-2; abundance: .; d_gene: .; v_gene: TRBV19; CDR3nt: TGTGCCAGTAGTATAGCGAACAGGGTCACCGGGGAGCTGTTTTTT; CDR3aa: CASSIANRVTGELFF
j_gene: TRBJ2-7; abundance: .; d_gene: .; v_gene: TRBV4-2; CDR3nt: TGTGCCAGCAGCCAAGAGGGTCCCGGGCTAGCGAACTCCTACGAGCAGTACTTC; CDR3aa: CASSQEGPGLANSYEQYF
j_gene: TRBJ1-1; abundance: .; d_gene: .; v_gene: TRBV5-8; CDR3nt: TGTGCCAGCAGGGCAGGGAGGGGCCCGAGGACTGAAGCTTTCTTT; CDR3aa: CASRAGRGPRTEAFF
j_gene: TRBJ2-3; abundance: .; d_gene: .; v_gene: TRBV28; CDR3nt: TGTGCCAGCAGTTCCCACCAACGGACGGGGACAGATACGCAGTATTTT; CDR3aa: CASSSHQRTGTDTQYF
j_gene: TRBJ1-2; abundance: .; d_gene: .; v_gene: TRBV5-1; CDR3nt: TGCGCCAGCAGCTTCGGCAGGGCCAGGGAGGGCTATGGCTACACCTTC; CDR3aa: CASSFGRAREGYGYTF
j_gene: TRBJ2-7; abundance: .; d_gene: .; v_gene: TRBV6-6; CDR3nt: TGTGCCAGCAGTTACTCGGCTAGCGCAAGGAACGAGCAGTACTTC; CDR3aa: CASSYSASARNEQYF
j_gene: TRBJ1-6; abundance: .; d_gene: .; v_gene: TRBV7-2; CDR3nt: TGTGCCAGCAGCTTAGCTGGGCCCCTCCACTTT; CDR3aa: CASSLAGPLHF
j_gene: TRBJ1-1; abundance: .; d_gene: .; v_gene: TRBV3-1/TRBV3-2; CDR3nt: TGTGCCAGCAGCCGCGAAGGGGCCCGGGGGACTGAAGCTTTCTTT; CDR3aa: CASSREGARGTEAFF
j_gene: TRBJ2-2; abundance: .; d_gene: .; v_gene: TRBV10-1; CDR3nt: TGCGCCAGCAGTGATCTAGGGCAGCCCACCGGGGAGCTGTTTTTT; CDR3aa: CASSDLGQPTGELFF
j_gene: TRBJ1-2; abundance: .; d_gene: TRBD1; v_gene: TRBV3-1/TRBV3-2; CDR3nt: TGTGCCAGCAGCCAAGGTCTGCCGGGACAGGGGGGAGCTAACTATGGCTACACCTTC; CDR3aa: CASSQGLPGQGGANYGYTF
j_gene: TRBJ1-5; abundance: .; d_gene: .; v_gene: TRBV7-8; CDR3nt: TGTGCCAGCAGCCGCCGCGGGGGGTTCAATCAGCCCCAGCATTTT; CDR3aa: CASSRRGGFNQPQHF
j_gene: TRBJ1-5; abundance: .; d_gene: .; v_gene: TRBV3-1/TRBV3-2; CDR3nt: TGTGCCAGCAGCCAAAACCCCGTAAGCAATCAGCCCCAGCATTTT; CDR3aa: CASSQNPVSNQPQHF
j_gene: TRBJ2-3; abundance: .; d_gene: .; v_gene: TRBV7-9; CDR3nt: TGTGCCAGCAGCCACATTACAGATACGCAGTATTTT; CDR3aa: CASSHITDTQYF
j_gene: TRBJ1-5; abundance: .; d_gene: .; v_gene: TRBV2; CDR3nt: TGTGCCAGCAGTGAAGCGGGGGCAGCTAAACGGCCCCAGCATTTT; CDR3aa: CASSEAGAAKRPQHF
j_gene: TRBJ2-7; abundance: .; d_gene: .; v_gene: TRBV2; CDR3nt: TGTGCCAGCATTGCTAGCCGAAGCTCCTACGAGCAGTACTTC; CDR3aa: CASIASRSSYEQYF
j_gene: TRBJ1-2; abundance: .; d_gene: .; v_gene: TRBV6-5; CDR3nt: TGTGCCAGAAGGAGAGACGGCTACACCTTC; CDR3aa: CARRRDGYTF
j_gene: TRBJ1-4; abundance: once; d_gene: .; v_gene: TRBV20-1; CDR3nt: TGCAGTGCGAAAATCAATGAAAAACTGTTTTTT; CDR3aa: CSAKINEKLFF
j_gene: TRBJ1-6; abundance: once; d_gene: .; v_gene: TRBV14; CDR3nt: TGTGCCAGCAGCCAAGGACAGTTTTTCAATTCACCCCTCCACTTT; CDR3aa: CASSQGQFFNSPLHF
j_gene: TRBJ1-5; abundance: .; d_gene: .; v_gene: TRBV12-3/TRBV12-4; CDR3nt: TGTGCCAGCAGTTCGGGGCAGCCCCAGCATTTT; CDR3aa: CASSSGQPQHF
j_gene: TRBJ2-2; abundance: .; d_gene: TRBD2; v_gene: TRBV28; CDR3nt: TGTGCCAGCAGTTCGGGACTAGCGGGAGCCGGGGAGCTGTTTTTT; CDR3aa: CASSSGLAGAGELFF
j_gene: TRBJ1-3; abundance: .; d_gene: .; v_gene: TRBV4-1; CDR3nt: TGCGCCAGCAGCACACCCCTCCTCTCTGGAAACACCATATATTTT; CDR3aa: CASSTPLLSGNTIYF
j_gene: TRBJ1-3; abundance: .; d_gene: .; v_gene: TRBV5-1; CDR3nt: TGCGCCAGCAGTCCCAATACTGGAAACACCATATATTTT; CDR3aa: CASSPNTGNTIYF
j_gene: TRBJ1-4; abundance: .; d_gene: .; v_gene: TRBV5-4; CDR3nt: TGTGCCAGCAGGTACATGAACGCCGGGGCCAGCGCAACTAATGAAAAACTGTTTTTT; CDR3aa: CASRYMNAGASATNEKLFF
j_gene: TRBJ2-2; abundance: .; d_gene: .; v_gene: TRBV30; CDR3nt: TGTGCCTGGAGTCCAAAGGGGGGAACCGGGGAGCTGTTTTTT; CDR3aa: CAWSPKGGTGELFF
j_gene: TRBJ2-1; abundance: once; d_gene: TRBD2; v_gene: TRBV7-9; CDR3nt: TGTGCCAGCAGCCCACCCCCTAGCGGGGAATACAATGAGCAGTTCTTC; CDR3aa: CASSPPPSGEYNEQFF
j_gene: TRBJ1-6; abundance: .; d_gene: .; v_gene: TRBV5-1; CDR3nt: TGCGCCAGCAGCTTAAATGGAATCGGGCCTAATTCACCCCTCCACTTT; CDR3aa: CASSLNGIGPNSPLHF
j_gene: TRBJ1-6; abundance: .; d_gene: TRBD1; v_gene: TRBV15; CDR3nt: TGTGCCACCAGCAGAGACACGACAGGGGAGCACGTAAATTCACCCCTCCACTTT; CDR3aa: CATSRDTTGEHVNSPLHF
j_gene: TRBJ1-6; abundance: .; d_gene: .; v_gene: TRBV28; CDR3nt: TGTGCCAGTTCGGGGGCCGAGGGGAATTCACCCCTCCACTTT; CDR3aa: CASSGAEGNSPLHF
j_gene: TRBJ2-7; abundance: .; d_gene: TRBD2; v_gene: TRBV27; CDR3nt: TGTGCCAGCGGTAGCGGGAGGGCCTACGAGCAGTACTTC; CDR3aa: CASGSGRAYEQYF
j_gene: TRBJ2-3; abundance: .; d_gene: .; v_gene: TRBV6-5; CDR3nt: TGTGCCAGCAAAATTCGGGACTCGTACACAGATACGCAGTATTTT; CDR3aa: CASKIRDSYTDTQYF
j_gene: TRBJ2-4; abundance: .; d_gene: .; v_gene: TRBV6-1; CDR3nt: TGTGCCAGCAGTGAGACCACCCCGGGACTCCGGCACTTC; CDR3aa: CASSETTPGLRHF
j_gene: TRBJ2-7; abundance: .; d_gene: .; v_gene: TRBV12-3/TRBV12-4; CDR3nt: TGTGCCAGCAGTTTTTCTCTTTACCACGAGCAGTACTTC; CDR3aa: CASSFSLYHEQYF
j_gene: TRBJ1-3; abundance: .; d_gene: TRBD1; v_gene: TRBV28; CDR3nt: TGTGCCAGCAGCTTCCTCGGGACAGGGGATGGAAACACCATATATTTT; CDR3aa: CASSFLGTGDGNTIYF
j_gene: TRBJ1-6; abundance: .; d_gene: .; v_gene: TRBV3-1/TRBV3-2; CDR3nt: TGTGCCAGCAGCCAATTGGGGAACTATAATTCACCCCTCCACTTT; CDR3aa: CASSQLGNYNSPLHF